These T cell receptor beta chains were read from a single sample in a study of vaccination and CD4 T cells after COVID-19. Using its own MiXCR run on the PCR reads, TCRdb lists one record per CDR3 protein. The sample contains about 8,400 distinct CDR3 sequences, around 41% of which appear only once. Their antigens are not known. The sample was CD4+ T cells from blood, cultured in vitro. The receptors come from a human donor in good health. Each CDR3 is given with its conserved first and last residue.

V gene: TRBV7-9
J gene: TRBJ2-3
CDR3 protein: CASSFLRPRKTSTDTQYF

V gene: TRBV5-6
J gene: TRBJ2-2
CDR3 protein: CASSWTGQGADGELFF

V gene: TRBV30
J gene: TRBJ1-6
CDR3 protein: CAGGGASPLHF

V gene: TRBV6-2/TRBV6-3
J gene: TRBJ1-1
CDR3 protein: CASSPSDGGQNTEAFF

V gene: TRBV20-1
J gene: TRBJ2-7
CDR3 protein: CSARDFLQGGDYEQYF

V gene: TRBV7-2
J gene: TRBJ1-6
CDR3 protein: CASSPSGQASYNSPLHF

V gene: TRBV6-5
J gene: TRBJ2-1
CDR3 protein: CASSYSWTSGSYNEQFF

V gene: TRBV4-2
J gene: TRBJ2-7
CDR3 protein: CASSQVDGSSYEQYF

V gene: TRBV27
J gene: TRBJ2-7
CDR3 protein: CASSYLPGQPPYEQYF

V gene: TRBV28
J gene: TRBJ1-5
CDR3 protein: CASSRTGGRVGNQPQHF

V gene: TRBV5-3
J gene: TRBJ2-7
CDR3 protein: CASESQGYEQYF

V gene: TRBV7-9
J gene: TRBJ2-1
CDR3 protein: CASSLAGDSNEQFF

V gene: TRBV7-9
J gene: TRBJ2-1
CDR3 protein: CASSLSVAGGSYNEQFF

V gene: TRBV6-1
J gene: TRBJ2-3
CDR3 protein: CASTVTDTQYF

V gene: TRBV10-3
J gene: TRBJ1-6
CDR3 protein: CAISAPTSGSPLHF

V gene: TRBV7-9
J gene: TRBJ2-7
CDR3 protein: CASSPKFRQGSDEQYF

V gene: TRBV7-2
J gene: TRBJ2-5
CDR3 protein: CASSQRTSGRAFGETQYF

V gene: TRBV6-5
J gene: TRBJ2-3
CDR3 protein: CASSSSWGRSTDTQYF

V gene: TRBV19
J gene: TRBJ2-2
CDR3 protein: CASSTRQSGGGTGELFF

V gene: TRBV18
J gene: TRBJ1-1
CDR3 protein: CASSQHSGMNTEAFF

V gene: TRBV7-2
J gene: TRBJ2-7
CDR3 protein: CASSLGQGTSYEQYF

V gene: TRBV19
J gene: TRBJ1-2
CDR3 protein: CASSIGSDPYYGYTF

V gene: TRBV6-2/TRBV6-3
J gene: TRBJ1-2
CDR3 protein: CASSSWDRAFYGYTF

V gene: TRBV20-1
J gene: TRBJ2-2
CDR3 protein: CSAYGAGTGGRIGELFF

V gene: TRBV6-4
J gene: TRBJ2-3
CDR3 protein: CASSAQTSTDTQYF

V gene: TRBV27
J gene: TRBJ2-2
CDR3 protein: CASSLGGSTGELFF

V gene: TRBV20-1
J gene: TRBJ2-1
CDR3 protein: CSARDQGLREQFF

V gene: TRBV19
J gene: TRBJ1-5
CDR3 protein: CASSMSGQGRKLRGQPQHF

V gene: TRBV19
J gene: TRBJ1-1
CDR3 protein: CASRAVGGTEAFF

V gene: TRBV6-4
J gene: TRBJ2-3
CDR3 protein: CASSVSSGTTDTQYF

V gene: TRBV10-3
J gene: TRBJ1-5
CDR3 protein: CAISERVAEPQHF

V gene: TRBV6-1
J gene: TRBJ1-2
CDR3 protein: CASSRLTGNYGYTF

V gene: TRBV7-2
J gene: TRBJ2-7
CDR3 protein: CASSSTSQGQTYEQYF

V gene: TRBV5-1
J gene: TRBJ2-1
CDR3 protein: CASSPFTSGFYNEQFF

V gene: TRBV30
J gene: TRBJ1-2
CDR3 protein: CAWSVVLLDYGYTF

V gene: TRBV2
J gene: TRBJ1-6
CDR3 protein: CASSDQGPRSPLHF

V gene: TRBV12-2
J gene: TRBJ2-3
CDR3 protein: CASRFRDRDTDTQYF

V gene: TRBV11-2
J gene: TRBJ1-2
CDR3 protein: CASSLQGARNNYGYTF

V gene: TRBV5-4
J gene: TRBJ2-3
CDR3 protein: CAAGAPLGGRDTQYF

V gene: TRBV6-2/TRBV6-3
J gene: TRBJ2-3
CDR3 protein: CASSYLSASGILPDTQYF

V gene: TRBV6-1
J gene: TRBJ1-3
CDR3 protein: CASSAGETGTSGNTIYF

V gene: TRBV7-8
J gene: TRBJ1-1
CDR3 protein: CASSPRRGGEAFF

V gene: TRBV29-1
J gene: TRBJ1-2
CDR3 protein: CSVVHYRGYTF

V gene: TRBV5-5
J gene: TRBJ1-5
CDR3 protein: CASSLSVVSNQPQHF

V gene: TRBV19
J gene: TRBJ1-5
CDR3 protein: CASTRGNQPQHF

V gene: TRBV18
J gene: TRBJ1-1
CDR3 protein: CASSIGTGVNTEAFF

V gene: TRBV7-6
J gene: TRBJ2-5
CDR3 protein: CASSFSRRETQYF

V gene: TRBV10-3
J gene: TRBJ2-7
CDR3 protein: CAISGSDRDSYEQYF

V gene: TRBV7-2
J gene: TRBJ2-5
CDR3 protein: CASSLLANFWETQYF

V gene: TRBV12-3/TRBV12-4
J gene: TRBJ1-2
CDR3 protein: CASSPGRTGYTF

V gene: TRBV5-8
J gene: TRBJ2-5
CDR3 protein: CASSLEGTSGSRETQYF

V gene: TRBV7-9
J gene: TRBJ2-5
CDR3 protein: CASSPIATVLETQYF

V gene: TRBV6-1
J gene: TRBJ2-1
CDR3 protein: CASKSGVWDEQFF

V gene: TRBV4-1
J gene: TRBJ2-5
CDR3 protein: CASSQGPSGALQETQYF